The 7 T cell receptor beta chains presented below share a single source sample, sequenced in a study of T cells after yellow fever vaccination. TCRdb recomputed calls from the 5' RACE reads with MiXCR, one row per CDR3 protein. In the table there are 200,000 to 300,000 distinct CDR3 sequences, approximately 3.8% of which are singletons. Material: PBMCs, obtained 15 days after the yellow fever booster vaccination. Receptors were obtained from a man aged 18 to 30 who received the YFV17D yellow fever vaccine.

This clonotype was observed at least ten times. The chain combines TRBV4-1 with TRBJ1-1; TRBD1 agrees at 7 bases. With 3 bases clipped from V and 1 base from J, the junction kept 5 bases outside the gene matches. CDR1 is MGHRA, CDR2 YSYEKL, per germline. The CDR3 contains 15 residues. The CDR3 spells CASSHSGTANTEAFF. The CDR3 DNA sequence: TGCGCCAGCAGCCACTCCGGGACAGCGAACACTGAAGCTTTCTTT.

This clonotype has ten or more counts. This sequence joins TRBV4-3 and TRBJ2-3; D is uncertain. Germline V gene sequence: CDR1 LGHNA, CDR2 YSLEER. V was cut by 5 bases and J by 6 bases, with 15 bases left in between. This CDR3 has 14 residues. CDR3 sequence (DNA): TGCGCCAGCAGCTCCTCCCTCCTTCGCGATACGCAGTATTTT. This translates into CASSSSLLRDTQYF.

This clonotype was detected only a few times. The V and J genes are TRBV5-1 and TRBJ2-6, with TRBD1 matching 9 bases. The CDR3 is 17 residues long. CDR1 and CDR2 (germline): SGHRS, YFSETQ. V was pared by 9 bases and J by 0 bases, with 10 bases of the junction left unmatched. The CDR3 DNA follows: TGCGCCAACCAGGACAGGGGCCCTTTCTCTGGGGCCAACGTCCTGACTTTC. Its translation is CANQDRGPFSGANVLTF.

In its sample, this clonotype was seen many times. The rearrangement links TRBV9 to TRBJ2-7; D uncertain. Per germline, CDR1 SGDLS and CDR2 YYNGEE. CDR3 size: 16 residues. V gave up 0 bases and J gave up 4 bases, with 17 bases separating them. For the CDR3, the DNA is TGTGCCAGCAGCGTAGTAAGGTCCAACCAAGGGTACGAGCAGTACGTC. Its translation is CASSVVRSNQGYEQYV.

This clonotype showed up many times. In DNA, the CDR3 is TGTGCCAGCAGTATTGGGCTTGGCTATGGCTACACCTTC. Translating gives CASSIGLGYGYTF. This sequence joins TRBV12-3 or TRBV12-4 and TRBJ1-2; the D is unclear. This CDR3 has 13 residues. V was shortened by 5 bases and J by 4 bases, with 11 bases between the two germline ends.

This clonotype showed up many times. J is TRBJ1-5 and V is TRBV7-9; no clear D gene. The length of the CDR3 is 13 residues. Germline lookup yields CDR1 SEHNR and CDR2 FQNEAQ (reference sequence). V dropped 1 base and J dropped 4 bases, with 5 bases sitting between them. CDR3 in DNA: TGTGCCAGCAGCTTAGTGGGGAATCAGCCCCAGCATTTT. Its translation: CASSLVGNQPQHF. Filled out from reference TRBV7-9 and TRBJ1-5, the complete variable domain reads DTGVSQNPRHKITKRGQNVTFRCDPISEHNRLYWYRQTLGQGPEFLTYFQNEAQLEKSRLLSDRFSAERPKGSFSTLEIQRTEQGDSAMYLCASSLVGNQPQHFGDGTRLSIL.

This clonotype was observed at least ten times. V usage is TRBV27 and J usage is TRBJ2-2, with 8 bases matching TRBD1. The CDR3 runs to 19 residues. Germline CDR1 and CDR2: MNHEY and SMNVEV (reference sequence). J was trimmed by 0 bases and V by 5 bases; bases with no gene match: 14. CDR3 residues: CASSLSGTGDMANTGELFF. The CDR3 region has the DNA TGTGCCAGCAGTCTGAGTGGGACAGGAGACATGGCGAACACCGGGGAGCTGTTTTTT.